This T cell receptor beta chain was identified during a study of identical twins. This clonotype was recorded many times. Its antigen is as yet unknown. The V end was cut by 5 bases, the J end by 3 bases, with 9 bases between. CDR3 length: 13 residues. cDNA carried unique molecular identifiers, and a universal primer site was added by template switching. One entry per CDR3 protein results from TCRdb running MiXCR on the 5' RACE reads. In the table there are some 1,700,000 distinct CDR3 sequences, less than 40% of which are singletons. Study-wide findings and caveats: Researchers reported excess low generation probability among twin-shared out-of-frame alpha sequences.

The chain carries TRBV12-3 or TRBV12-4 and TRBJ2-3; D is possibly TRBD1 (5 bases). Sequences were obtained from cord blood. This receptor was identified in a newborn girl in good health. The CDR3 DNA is TGTGCCAGCAGTCCCAGGGTAACAGATACGCAGTATTTT. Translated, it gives CASSPRVTDTQYF.